The rows below give T cell receptor beta chains drawn from one sample of a study of long-term antiretroviral therapy in people with HIV. Data came from immunoSEQ multiplex PCR; TCRdb stores just in-frame clones and leaves some out. The sample consists of approximately 37,000 clones, 80% to 85% of them appearing once. The sequencing used unsorted PBMCs, collected 1 year after starting antiretroviral therapy. The receptor set was obtained from a man younger than 35 with HIV. Each CDR3 is given with its conserved first and last residue. A D gene is named only where the DNA matches it firmly. Clone size is shown for a subset of rows, as once, few, many or a class of expanded clone.

D	V	J	size	CDR3	DNA
NA	TRBV7-2	TRBJ2-5	NA	CASSLDDGIKLTQYF	TGTGCCAGCAGCTTAGATGACGGTATCAAGTTGACCCAGTACTTC
TRBD1	TRBV18	TRBJ1-5	NA	CASSPRKTGDNQPQHF	TGTGCCAGCTCACCACGGAAGACAGGGGATAATCAGCCCCAGCATTTT
NA	TRBV6-5	TRBJ1-1	NA	CASSPPSTEAFF	TGTGCCAGCAGCCCTCCCAGCACTGAAGCTTTCTTT
NA	TRBV7-3	TRBJ2-1	NA	CASSLTGAGRRNEQFF	TGTGCCAGCAGCTTAACGGGAGCAGGGCGGCGCAATGAGCAGTTCTTC
TRBD2	TRBV27	TRBJ2-7	NA	CASSSAGEGYEQYF	TGTGCCAGCAGTTCCGCGGGAGAGGGCTACGAGCAGTACTTC
NA	TRBV5-6	TRBJ1-5	NA	CASSPGGSNQPQHF	TGTGCCAGCAGCCCGGGTGGGAGCAATCAGCCCCAGCATTTT
NA	TRBV11-2	TRBJ2-7	NA	CASSLGGTGYEQYF	TGTGCCAGCAGCTTAGGAGGGACGGGCTACGAGCAGTACTTC
NA	TRBV14	TRBJ2-7	NA	CASSQGPPHSYEQYF	TGTGCCAGCAGCCAAGGTCCTCCGCATTCCTACGAGCAGTACTTC
TRBD1	TRBV9	TRBJ1-1	NA	CASSARQGGTEAFF	TGTGCCAGCAGCGCGCGACAGGGAGGGACTGAAGCTTTCTTT
NA	TRBV27	TRBJ2-3	once	CASSFETSTDTQYF	TGTGCCAGCAGTTTCGAAACTAGCACAGATACGCAGTATTTT
TRBD2	TRBV19	TRBJ2-7	NA	CASSLSTSDEQYF	TGTGCCAGTAGTCTATCGACTAGCGACGAGCAGTACTTC
NA	TRBV7-9	TRBJ2-3	NA	CASSLTSEDTQYF	TGTGCCAGCAGCTTAACATCGGAGGATACGCAGTATTTT
TRBD1	TRBV5-6	TRBJ1-1	NA	CASSLGWTGPQGAFF	TGTGCCAGCAGCTTGGGTTGGACAGGGCCCCAGGGAGCTTTCTTT
NA	TRBV27	TRBJ2-7	NA	CASSLGDSKPYEQYF	TGTGCCAGCAGTTTGGGGGACTCTAAGCCCTACGAGCAGTACTTC
TRBD1	TRBV29-1	TRBJ1-1	NA	CSVGGDREFSEAFF	TGCAGCGTTGGGGGTGACAGGGAGTTTAGTGAAGCTTTCTTT
NA	TRBV6-5	TRBJ1-1	NA	CASSLDSNTEAFF	TGTGCCAGCAGCTTGGACTCGAACACTGAAGCTTTCTTT
NA	TRBV27	TRBJ2-1	NA	CASSPTGNEQFF	TGTGCCAGCAGCCCGACGGGTAATGAGCAGTTCTTC
NA	TRBV28	TRBJ2-3	NA	CASSLTPRGTDTQYF	TGTGCCAGCAGTTTAACCCCGAGGGGCACAGATACGCAGTATTTT
NA	TRBV6-5	TRBJ1-1	NA	CASSYSLQGQNTEAFF	TGTGCCAGCAGTTACTCCCTACAGGGACAGAACACTGAAGCTTTCTTT
NA	TRBV6-5	TRBJ1-6	NA	CASSTGSSPLHF	TGTGCCAGCAGTACAGGGTCTTCACCCCTCCACTTT
NA	TRBV28	TRBJ2-7	NA	CASSPDEYEQYF	TGTGCCAGCAGTCCCGACGAGTACGAGCAGTACTTC
NA	TRBV27	TRBJ2-1	once	CASSLSELPGSYNEQFF	TGTGCCAGCAGTTTATCGGAACTCCCGGGCTCCTACAATGAGCAGTTCTTC
NA	TRBV10-3	TRBJ1-2	NA	CAISEGERPNYGYTF	TGTGCCATCAGTGAAGGGGAGAGACCTAACTATGGCTACACCTTC
TRBD2	TRBV19	TRBJ2-1	NA	CASSIDRLAGANEQFF	TGTGCCAGTAGTATAGATCGACTAGCGGGAGCCAATGAGCAGTTCTTC
NA	TRBV7-9	TRBJ2-2	NA	CASSPAGTGELFF	TGTGCCAGCAGCCCCGCGGGCACCGGGGAGCTGTTTTTT
NA	TRBV5-6	TRBJ2-5	NA	CASSLSETQYF	TGTGCCAGCAGCTTGTCAGAGACCCAGTACTTC
TRBD1	TRBV27	TRBJ1-1	NA	CASSLRGQGYANTEAFF	TGTGCCAGCAGTTTAAGGGGACAGGGATACGCGAACACTGAAGCTTTCTTT
NA	TRBV27	TRBJ2-7	NA	CASSFSMTGSYEQYF	TGTGCCAGCAGTTTCTCTATGACAGGCTCCTACGAGCAGTACTTC
NA	TRBV9	TRBJ1-1	NA	CASSAGGRLKATEAFF	TGTGCCAGCAGCGCCGGGGGGCGCTTGAAGGCCACTGAAGCTTTCTTT
NA	TRBV5-1	TRBJ2-2	NA	CASSFGPLRNTGELFF	TGCGCCAGCAGCTTCGGACCACTTAGGAACACCGGGGAGCTGTTTTTT
NA	TRBV10-3	TRBJ1-2	NA	CAIRGGSNYGYTF	TGTGCCATCCGGGGCGGCAGTAACTATGGCTACACCTTC
TRBD2	TRBV19	TRBJ2-1	NA	CASSIGAGGLGYNEQFF	TGTGCCAGTAGTATAGGAGCGGGAGGGCTCGGGTACAATGAGCAGTTCTTC
NA	TRBV7-9	TRBJ2-2	NA	CASSLVKNTGELFF	TGTGCCAGCAGCTTGGTGAAGAACACCGGGGAGCTGTTTTTT
NA	TRBV10-3	TRBJ2-3	NA	CAISEPWQGTTTDTQYF	TGTGCCATCAGTGAGCCTTGGCAGGGGACCACCACAGATACGCAGTATTTT
TRBD2	TRBV7-8	TRBJ2-5	once	CASSLERGGQETQYF	TGTGCCAGCAGCTTAGAGCGGGGGGGTCAAGAGACCCAGTACTTC
TRBD1	TRBV10-2	TRBJ2-6	NA	CASRGQGSSGANVLTF	TGCGCCAGCAGGGGACAGGGGAGCTCTGGGGCCAACGTCCTGACTTTC
TRBD2	TRBV27	TRBJ2-3	NA	CASSSPRWRGREADTQYF	TGTGCCAGCAGTTCGCCTAGGTGGCGCGGGAGGGAGGCAGATACGCAGTATTTT
TRBD2	TRBV4-1	TRBJ2-1	NA	CASSPTSGGQGEQFF	TGCGCCAGCAGCCCGACTAGCGGGGGCCAGGGGGAGCAGTTCTTC
NA	TRBV7-2	TRBJ2-7	NA	CASSWLDSQPYEQYF	TGTGCCAGCAGCTGGCTGGACAGCCAACCCTACGAGCAGTACTTC
TRBD1	TRBV5-1	TRBJ2-7	NA	CASSLGTGGYEQYF	TGCGCCAGCAGCCTGGGGACAGGAGGCTACGAGCAGTACTTC
NA	TRBV4-1	TRBJ2-6	NA	CASSQDAGANVLTF	TGCGCCAGCAGCCAAGACGCTGGGGCCAACGTCCTGACTTTC
NA	TRBV2	TRBJ1-5	few	CASSARRFLVQHF	TGTGCCAGCAGTGCCCGAAGATTTTTGGTCCAGCATTTT
NA	TRBV4-1	TRBJ2-5	NA	CASSPLYGETQYF	TGCGCCAGCAGCCCACTTTACGGGGAGACCCAGTACTTC
TRBD1	TRBV5-1	TRBJ2-1	NA	CASSTSTGQGLGNEQFF	TGCGCCAGCAGCACTTCAACAGGACAGGGCCTTGGGAATGAGCAGTTCTTC
NA	TRBV18	TRBJ1-5	NA	CASSPLKSAQPQHF	TGTGCCAGCTCACCTCTAAAGTCGGCTCAGCCCCAGCATTTT
NA	TRBV7-9	TRBJ1-1	few	CASGSGIEAFF	TGTGCCAGCGGCTCCGGGATCGAAGCTTTCTTT
NA	TRBV6-4	TRBJ2-3	NA	CASSDSGFRSDTQYF	TGTGCCAGCAGTGACTCGGGGTTTCGGTCAGATACGCAGTATTTT
TRBD1	TRBV4-1	TRBJ1-2	NA	CASSPLDRARNYGYTF	TGCGCCAGCAGCCCTTTGGACAGGGCAAGGAACTATGGCTACACCTTC
TRBD1	TRBV6-1	TRBJ1-5	few	CASSEAGTAYSNQPQHF	TGTGCCAGCAGTGAAGCAGGGACAGCTTATAGCAATCAGCCCCAGCATTTT
NA	TRBV7-8	TRBJ2-7	NA	CASSTSDLSSDEQYF	TGTGCCAGCAGCACCTCGGACCTCTCCTCTGACGAGCAGTACTTC
NA	TRBV6-5	TRBJ1-6	NA	CASSYSENSPLHF	TGTGCCAGCAGTTACTCGGAGAATTCACCCCTCCACTTT
NA	TRBV10-3	TRBJ1-1	NA	CAISGNPNTEAFF	TGTGCCATCAGTGGCAACCCGAACACTGAAGCTTTCTTT
NA	TRBV5-5	TRBJ1-2	once	CASIHLGEDYGYTF	TGTGCCAGCATCCATCTAGGGGAAGACTATGGCTACACCTTC
NA	TRBV25-1	TRBJ1-4	NA	CASSEFGAGNEKLFF	TGTGCCAGCAGTGAATTCGGGGCAGGGAATGAAAAACTGTTTTTT